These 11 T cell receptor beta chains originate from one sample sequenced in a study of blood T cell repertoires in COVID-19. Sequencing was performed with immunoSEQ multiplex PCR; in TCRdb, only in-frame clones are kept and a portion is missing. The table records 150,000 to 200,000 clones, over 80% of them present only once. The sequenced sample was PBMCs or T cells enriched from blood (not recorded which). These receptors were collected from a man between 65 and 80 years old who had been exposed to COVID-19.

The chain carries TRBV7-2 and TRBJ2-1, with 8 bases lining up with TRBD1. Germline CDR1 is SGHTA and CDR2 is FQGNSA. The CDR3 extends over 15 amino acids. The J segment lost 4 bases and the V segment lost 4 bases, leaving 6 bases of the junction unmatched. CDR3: CASSSPGQEYNEQFF. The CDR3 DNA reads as TGTGCCAGCAGCTCTCCGGGACAGGAGTACAATGAGCAGTTCTTC.

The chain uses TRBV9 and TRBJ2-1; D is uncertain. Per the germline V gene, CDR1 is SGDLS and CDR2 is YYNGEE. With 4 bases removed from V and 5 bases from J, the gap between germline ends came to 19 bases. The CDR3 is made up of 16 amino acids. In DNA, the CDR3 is TGTGCCAGCAGCACCTCATCGTGGGCATCGGACAATGAGCAGTTCTTC. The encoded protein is CASSTSSWASDNEQFF.

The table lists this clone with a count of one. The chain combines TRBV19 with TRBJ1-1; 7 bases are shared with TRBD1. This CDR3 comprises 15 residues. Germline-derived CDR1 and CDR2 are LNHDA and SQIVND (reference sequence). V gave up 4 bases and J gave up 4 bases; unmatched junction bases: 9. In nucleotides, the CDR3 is TGTGCCAGTAGTAGACATCACAGGGGTTCCACTGAAGCTTTCTTT. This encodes CASSRHHRGSTEAFF.

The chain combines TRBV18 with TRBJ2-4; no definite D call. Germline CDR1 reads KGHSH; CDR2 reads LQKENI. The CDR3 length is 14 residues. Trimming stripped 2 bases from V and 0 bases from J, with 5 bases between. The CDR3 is CASSPEVAKNIQYF. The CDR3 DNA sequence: TGTGCCAGCTCACCAGAGGTAGCCAAAAACATTCAGTACTTC. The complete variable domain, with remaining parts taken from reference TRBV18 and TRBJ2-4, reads NAGVMQNPRHLVRRRGQEARLRCSPMKGHSHVYWYRQLPEEGLKFMVYLQKENIIDESGMPKERFSAEFPKEGPSILRIQQVVRGDSAAYFCASSPEVAKNIQYFGAGTRLSVL.

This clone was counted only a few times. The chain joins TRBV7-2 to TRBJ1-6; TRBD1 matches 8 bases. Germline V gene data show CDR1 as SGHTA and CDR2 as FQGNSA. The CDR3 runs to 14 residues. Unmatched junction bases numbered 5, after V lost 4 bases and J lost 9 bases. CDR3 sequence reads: CASSSDRGISPLHF. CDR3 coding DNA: TGTGCCAGCAGCTCTGACAGGGGAATTTCACCCCTCCACTTT. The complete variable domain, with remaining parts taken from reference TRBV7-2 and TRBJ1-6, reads GAGVSQSPSNKVTEKGKDVELRCDPISGHTALYWYRQSLGQGLEFLIYFQGNSAPDKSGLPSDRFSAERTGGSVSTLTIQRTQQEDSAVYLCASSSDRGISPLHFGNGTRLTVT.

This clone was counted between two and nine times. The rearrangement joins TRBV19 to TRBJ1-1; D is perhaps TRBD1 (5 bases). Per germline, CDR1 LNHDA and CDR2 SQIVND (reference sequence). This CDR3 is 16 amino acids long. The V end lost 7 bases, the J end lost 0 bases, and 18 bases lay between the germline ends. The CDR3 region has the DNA TGTGCCAGTACCACCTTACGGGCAGGGATGAACACTGAAGCTTTCTTT. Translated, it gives CASTTLRAGMNTEAFF.

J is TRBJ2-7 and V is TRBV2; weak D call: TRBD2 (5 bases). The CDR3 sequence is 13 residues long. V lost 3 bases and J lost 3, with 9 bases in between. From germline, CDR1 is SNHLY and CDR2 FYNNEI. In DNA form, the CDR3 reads TGTGCCAGCAGTGACGGAGGACGCTACGAGCAGTACTTC. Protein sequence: CASSDGGRYEQYF.

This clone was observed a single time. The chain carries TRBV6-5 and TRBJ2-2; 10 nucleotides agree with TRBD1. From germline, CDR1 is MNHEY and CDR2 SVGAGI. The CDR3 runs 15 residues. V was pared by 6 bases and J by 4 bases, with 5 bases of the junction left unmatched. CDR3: CASSSGQGRTGELFF. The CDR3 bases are TGTGCCAGCAGCTCGGGACAGGGGCGCACCGGGGAGCTGTTTTTT.

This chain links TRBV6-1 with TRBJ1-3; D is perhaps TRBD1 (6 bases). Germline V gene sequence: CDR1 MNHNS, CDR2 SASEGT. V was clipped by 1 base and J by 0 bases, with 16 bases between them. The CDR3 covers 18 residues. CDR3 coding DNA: TGTGCCAGCAGTGAAGGGTCGAGTTGGGGGCTCTCTGGAAACACCATATATTTT. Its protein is CASSEGSSWGLSGNTIYF.

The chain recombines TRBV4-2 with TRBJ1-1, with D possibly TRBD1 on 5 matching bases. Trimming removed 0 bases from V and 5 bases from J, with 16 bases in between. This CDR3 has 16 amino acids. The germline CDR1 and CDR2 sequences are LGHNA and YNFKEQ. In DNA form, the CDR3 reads TGTGCCAGCAGCCAAGATCAGGGAGGGTGGGGAACTGAAGCTTTCTTT. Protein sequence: CASSQDQGGWGTEAFF.

The CDR3 here is CASSVAAGSDTEAFF. CDR3 coding DNA: TGTGCCAGCAGCGTGGCGGCAGGGTCGGACACTGAAGCTTTCTTT. This chain links TRBV9 with TRBJ1-1, with a tentative D call TRBD1 (5 bases). The germline gives CDR1 SGDLS, CDR2 YYNGEE. The CDR3 contains 15 residues. Trimming took off 2 bases at V and 3 bases at J, with 14 bases between the two ends. Supplemented by reference TRBV9 and TRBJ1-1, the full variable domain reads DSGVTQTPKHLITATGQRVTLRCSPRSGDLSVYWYQQSLDQGLQFLIQYYNGEERAKGNILERFSAQQFPDLHSELNLSSLELGDSALYFCASSVAAGSDTEAFFGQGTRLTVV.